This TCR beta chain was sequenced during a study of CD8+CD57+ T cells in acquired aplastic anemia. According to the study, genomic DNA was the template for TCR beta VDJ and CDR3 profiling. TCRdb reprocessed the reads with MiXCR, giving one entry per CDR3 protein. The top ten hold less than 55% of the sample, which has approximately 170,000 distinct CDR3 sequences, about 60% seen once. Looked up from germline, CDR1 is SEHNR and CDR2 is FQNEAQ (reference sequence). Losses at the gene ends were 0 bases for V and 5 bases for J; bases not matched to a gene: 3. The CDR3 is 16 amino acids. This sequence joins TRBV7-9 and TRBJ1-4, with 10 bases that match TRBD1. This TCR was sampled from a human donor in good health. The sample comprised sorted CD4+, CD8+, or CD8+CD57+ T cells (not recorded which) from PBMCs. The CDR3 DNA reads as TGTGCCAGCAGCTTAGCGACAGGGGGCTGGAATGAAAAACTGTTTTTT. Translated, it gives CASSLATGGWNEKLFF. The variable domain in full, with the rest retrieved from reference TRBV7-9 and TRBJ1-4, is DTGVSQNPRHKITKRGQNVTFRCDPISEHNRLYWYRQTLGQGPEFLTYFQNEAQLEKSRLLSDRFSAERPKGSFSTLEIQRTEQGDSAMYLCASSLATGGWNEKLFFGSGTQLSVL.